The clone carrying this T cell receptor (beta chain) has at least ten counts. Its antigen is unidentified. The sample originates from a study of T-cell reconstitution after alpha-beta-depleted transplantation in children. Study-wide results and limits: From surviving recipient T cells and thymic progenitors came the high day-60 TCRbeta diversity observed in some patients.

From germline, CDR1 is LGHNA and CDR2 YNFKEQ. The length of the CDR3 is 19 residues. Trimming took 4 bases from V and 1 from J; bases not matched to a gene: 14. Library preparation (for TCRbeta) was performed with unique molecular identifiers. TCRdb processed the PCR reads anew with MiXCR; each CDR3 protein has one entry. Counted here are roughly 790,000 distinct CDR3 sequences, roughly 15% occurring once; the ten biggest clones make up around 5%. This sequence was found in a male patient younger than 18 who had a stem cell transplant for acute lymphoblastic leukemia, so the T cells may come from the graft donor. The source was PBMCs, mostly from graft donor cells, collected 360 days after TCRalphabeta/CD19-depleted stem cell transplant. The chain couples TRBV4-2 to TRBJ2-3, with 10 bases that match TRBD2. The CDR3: CASSPPLKREGRGTDTQYF. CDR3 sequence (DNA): TGTGCCAGCAGCCCACCTTTGAAGCGGGAGGGCCGGGGCACAGATACGCAGTATTTT.